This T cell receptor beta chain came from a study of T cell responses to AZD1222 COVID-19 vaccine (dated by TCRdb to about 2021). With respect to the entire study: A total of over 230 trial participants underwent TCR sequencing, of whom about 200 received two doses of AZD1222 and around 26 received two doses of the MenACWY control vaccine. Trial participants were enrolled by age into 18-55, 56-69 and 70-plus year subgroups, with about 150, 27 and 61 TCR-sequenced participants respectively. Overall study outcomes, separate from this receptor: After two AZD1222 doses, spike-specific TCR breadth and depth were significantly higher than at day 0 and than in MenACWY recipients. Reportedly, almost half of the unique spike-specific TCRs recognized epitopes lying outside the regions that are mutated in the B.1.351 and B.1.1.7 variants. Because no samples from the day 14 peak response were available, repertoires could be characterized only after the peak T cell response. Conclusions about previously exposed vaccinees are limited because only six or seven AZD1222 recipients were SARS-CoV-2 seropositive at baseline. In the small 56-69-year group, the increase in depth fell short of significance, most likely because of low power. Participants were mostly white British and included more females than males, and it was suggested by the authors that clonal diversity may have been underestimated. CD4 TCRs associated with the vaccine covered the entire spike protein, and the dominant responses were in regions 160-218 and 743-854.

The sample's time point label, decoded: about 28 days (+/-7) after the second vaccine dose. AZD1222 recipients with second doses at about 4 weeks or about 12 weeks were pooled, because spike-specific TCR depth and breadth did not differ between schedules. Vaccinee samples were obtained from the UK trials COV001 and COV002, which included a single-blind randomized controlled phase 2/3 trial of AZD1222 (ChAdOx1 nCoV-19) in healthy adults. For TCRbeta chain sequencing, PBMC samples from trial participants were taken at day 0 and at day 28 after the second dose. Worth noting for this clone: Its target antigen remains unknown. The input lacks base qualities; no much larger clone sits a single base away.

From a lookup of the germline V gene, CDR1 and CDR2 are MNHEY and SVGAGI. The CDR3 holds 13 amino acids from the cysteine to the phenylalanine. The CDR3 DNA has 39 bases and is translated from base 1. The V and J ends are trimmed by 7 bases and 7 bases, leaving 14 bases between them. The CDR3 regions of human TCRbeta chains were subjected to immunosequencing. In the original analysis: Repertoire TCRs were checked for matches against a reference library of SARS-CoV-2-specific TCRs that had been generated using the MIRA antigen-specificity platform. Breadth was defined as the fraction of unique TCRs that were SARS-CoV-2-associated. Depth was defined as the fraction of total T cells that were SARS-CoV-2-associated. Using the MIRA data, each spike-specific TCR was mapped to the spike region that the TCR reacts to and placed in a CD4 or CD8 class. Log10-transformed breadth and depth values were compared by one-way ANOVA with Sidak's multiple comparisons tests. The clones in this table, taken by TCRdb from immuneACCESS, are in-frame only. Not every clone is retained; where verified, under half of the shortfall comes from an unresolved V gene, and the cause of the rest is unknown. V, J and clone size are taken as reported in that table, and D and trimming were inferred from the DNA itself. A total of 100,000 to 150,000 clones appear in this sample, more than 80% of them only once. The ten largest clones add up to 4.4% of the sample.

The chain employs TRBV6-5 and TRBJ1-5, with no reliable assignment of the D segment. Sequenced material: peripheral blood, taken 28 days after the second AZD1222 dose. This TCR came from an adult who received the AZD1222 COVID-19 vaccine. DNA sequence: TGTGCCAGCACCCCCGCCGGTGGCCAGCCCCAGCATTTT. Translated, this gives CASTPAGGQPQHF.